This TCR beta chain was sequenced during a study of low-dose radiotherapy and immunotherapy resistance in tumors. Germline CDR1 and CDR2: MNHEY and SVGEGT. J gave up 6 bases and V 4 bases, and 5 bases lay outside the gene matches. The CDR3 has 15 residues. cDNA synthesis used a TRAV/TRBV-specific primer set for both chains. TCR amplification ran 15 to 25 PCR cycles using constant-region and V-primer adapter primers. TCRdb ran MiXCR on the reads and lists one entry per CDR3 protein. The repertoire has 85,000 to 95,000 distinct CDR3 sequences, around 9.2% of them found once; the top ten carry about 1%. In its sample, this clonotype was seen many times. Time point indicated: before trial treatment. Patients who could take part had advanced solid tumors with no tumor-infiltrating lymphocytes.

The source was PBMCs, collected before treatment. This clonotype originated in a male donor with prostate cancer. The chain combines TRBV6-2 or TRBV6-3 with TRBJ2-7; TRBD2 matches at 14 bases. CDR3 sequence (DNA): TGTGCCAGCAGTTTACCGGGACTAGCGGGAGTCGAGCAGTACTTC. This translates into CASSLPGLAGVEQYF.